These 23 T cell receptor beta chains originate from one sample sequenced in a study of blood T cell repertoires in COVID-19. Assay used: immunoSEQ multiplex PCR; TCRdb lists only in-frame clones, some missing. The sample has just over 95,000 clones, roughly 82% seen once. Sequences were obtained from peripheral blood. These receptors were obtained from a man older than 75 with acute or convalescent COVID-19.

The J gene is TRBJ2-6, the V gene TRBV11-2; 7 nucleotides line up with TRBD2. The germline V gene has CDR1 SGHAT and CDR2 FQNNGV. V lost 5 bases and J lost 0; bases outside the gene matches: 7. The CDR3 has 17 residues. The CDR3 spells CASSLPPGGSGANVLTF. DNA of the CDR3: TGTGCCAGCAGCCTTCCCCCGGGGGGCTCTGGGGCCAACGTCCTGACTTTC.

CDR3 protein: CASSLGGRQPQHF. In nucleotides, the CDR3 is TGTGCCAGCAGTTTGGGAGGGAGACAGCCCCAGCATTTT. The V and J genes are TRBV12-3 or TRBV12-4 and TRBJ1-5; D call uncertain. V was trimmed by 3 bases and J by 7 bases, leaving 10 bases between them. CDR3 length: 13 residues.

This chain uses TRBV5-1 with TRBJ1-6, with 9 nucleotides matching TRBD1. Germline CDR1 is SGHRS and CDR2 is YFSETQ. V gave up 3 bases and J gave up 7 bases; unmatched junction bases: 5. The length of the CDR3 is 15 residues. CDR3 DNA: TGCGCCAGCAGCTATGGGGACAGGGAGAATTCACCCCTCCACTTT. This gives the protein CASSYGDRENSPLHF.

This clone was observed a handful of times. The CDR3 reads CASSYTDRGYTF. The CDR3 nucleotides read TGTGCCAGCAGTTACACGGACAGGGGCTACACCTTC. The chain recombines TRBV6-6 with TRBJ1-2, with 7 bases identical to TRBD1. Per germline, CDR1 MNHNY and CDR2 SVGAGI (reference sequence). V was clipped by 2 bases and J by 8 bases; unmatched bases: 2. CDR3 length equals 12 residues.

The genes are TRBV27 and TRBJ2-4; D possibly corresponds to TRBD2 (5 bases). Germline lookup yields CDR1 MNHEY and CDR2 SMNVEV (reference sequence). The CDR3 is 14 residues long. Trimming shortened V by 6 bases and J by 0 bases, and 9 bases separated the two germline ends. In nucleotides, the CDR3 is TGTGCCAGCAGGCCGGGAATAGCCAAAAACATTCAGTACTTC. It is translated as CASRPGIAKNIQYF.

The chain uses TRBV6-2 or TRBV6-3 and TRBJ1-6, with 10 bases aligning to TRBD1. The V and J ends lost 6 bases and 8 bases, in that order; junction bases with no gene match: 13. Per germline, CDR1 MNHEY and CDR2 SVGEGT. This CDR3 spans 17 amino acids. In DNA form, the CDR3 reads TGTGCCAGCAGACCTCCTCCGCCGGGGACAGGGGATTCACCCCTCCACTTT. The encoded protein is CASRPPPPGTGDSPLHF.

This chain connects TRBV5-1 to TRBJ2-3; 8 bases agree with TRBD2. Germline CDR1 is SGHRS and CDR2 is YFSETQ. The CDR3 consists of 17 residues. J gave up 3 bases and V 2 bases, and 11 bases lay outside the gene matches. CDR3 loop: CASSFQGAGGATDTQYF. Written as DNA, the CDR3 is TGCGCCAGCAGCTTCCAGGGCGCCGGGGGGGCGACAGATACGCAGTATTTT.

The CDR3 DNA is TGTGCCAGTAGTGCCCCCGGGACAGGAACCAACTATGGCTACACCTTC. Amino acids: CASSAPGTGTNYGYTF. This rearrangement joins TRBV19 to TRBJ1-2, with 8 bases identical to TRBD1. The CDR3 has 16 amino acids. Germline loops: CDR1 LNHDA, CDR2 SQIVND (reference sequence). Trimming removed 5 bases from V and 2 bases from J; junction bases left unmatched: 10.

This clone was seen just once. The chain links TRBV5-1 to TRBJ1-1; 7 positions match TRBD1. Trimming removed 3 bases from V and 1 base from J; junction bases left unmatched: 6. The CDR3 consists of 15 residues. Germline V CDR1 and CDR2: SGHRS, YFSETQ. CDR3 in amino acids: CASSWDRRTNTEAFF. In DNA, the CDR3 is TGCGCCAGCAGCTGGGACAGAAGAACGAACACTGAAGCTTTCTTT.

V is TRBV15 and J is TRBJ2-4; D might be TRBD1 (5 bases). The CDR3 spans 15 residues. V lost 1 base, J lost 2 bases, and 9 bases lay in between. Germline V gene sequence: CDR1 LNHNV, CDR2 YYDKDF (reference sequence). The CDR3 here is CATSRAQGSKNIQYF. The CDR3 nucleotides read TGTGCCACCAGCAGAGCCCAGGGATCCAAAAACATTCAGTACTTC.

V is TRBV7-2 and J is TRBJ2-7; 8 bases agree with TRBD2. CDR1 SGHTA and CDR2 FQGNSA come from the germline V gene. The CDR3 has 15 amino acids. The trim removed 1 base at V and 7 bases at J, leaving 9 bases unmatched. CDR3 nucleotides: TGTGCCAGCAGCTTAGGGGGACTCGCGGGGGGTGAGCAGTACTTC. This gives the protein CASSLGGLAGGEQYF.

The CDR3 loop reads CASTVSDSSYEQYF. In nucleotides, the CDR3 is TGTGCCAGTACCGTCTCGGACAGTTCCTACGAGCAGTACTTC. The chain couples TRBV19 to TRBJ2-7; TRBD1 might be the D (6 bases). The CDR3 is 14 residues long. Germline CDR1 and CDR2: LNHDA and SQIVND (reference sequence). V dropped 7 bases and J dropped 1 base, with 14 bases sitting between them.

The CDR3 spells CASRTTSRGGDNSNQPQHF. CDR3 DNA: TGTGCCAGCAGAACAACATCCCGAGGGGGGGACAATAGCAATCAGCCCCAGCATTTT. V gene TRBV9 combines with J gene TRBJ1-5, with D perhaps matching TRBD1 (6 bases). The CDR3 consists of 19 residues. V lost 5 bases and J 0 bases, leaving 24 bases between the germline ends. The V gene's germline CDR1 is SGDLS and CDR2 YYNGEE.

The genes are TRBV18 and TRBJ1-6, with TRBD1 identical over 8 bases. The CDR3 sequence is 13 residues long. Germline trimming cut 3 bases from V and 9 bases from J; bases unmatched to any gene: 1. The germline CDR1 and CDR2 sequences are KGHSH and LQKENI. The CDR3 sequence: CASSPDRVSPLHF. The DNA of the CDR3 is TGTGCCAGCTCACCGGACAGGGTTTCACCCCTCCACTTT.

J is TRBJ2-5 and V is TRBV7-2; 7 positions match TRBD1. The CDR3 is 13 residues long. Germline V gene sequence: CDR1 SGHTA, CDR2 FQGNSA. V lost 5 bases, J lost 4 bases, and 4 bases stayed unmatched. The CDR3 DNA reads TGTGCCAGCAGCCCTGACAGGGCAGAGACCCAGTACTTC. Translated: CASSPDRAETQYF.

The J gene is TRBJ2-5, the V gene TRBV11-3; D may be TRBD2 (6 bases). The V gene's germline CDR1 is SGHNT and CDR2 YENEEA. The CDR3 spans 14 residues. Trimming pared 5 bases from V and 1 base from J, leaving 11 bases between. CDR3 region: CASSAAGLQETQYF. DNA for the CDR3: TGTGCCAGCAGCGCGGCGGGGCTCCAAGAGACCCAGTACTTC.

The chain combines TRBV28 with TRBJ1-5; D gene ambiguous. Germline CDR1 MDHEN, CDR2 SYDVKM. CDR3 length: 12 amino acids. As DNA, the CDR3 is TGTGTTACCGGAGCACGCAATCAGCCCCAGCATTTT. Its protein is CVTGARNQPQHF.

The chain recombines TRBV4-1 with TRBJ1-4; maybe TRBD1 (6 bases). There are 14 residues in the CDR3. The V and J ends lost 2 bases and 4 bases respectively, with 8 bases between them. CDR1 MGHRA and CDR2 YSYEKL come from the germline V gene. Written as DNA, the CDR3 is TGCGCCAGCAGCCAATCAGGGGTTAATGAAAAACTGTTTTTT. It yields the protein CASSQSGVNEKLFF.

The CDR3 region has the DNA TGTGCCAGCAGTATGGGACAGGCCCTCCGGGAGACCCAGTACTTC. The encoded protein is CASSMGQALRETQYF. The V gene is TRBV28, the J gene TRBJ2-5, with 8 nucleotides matching TRBD1. The CDR3 is 15 amino acids. Germline V CDR1 and CDR2: MDHEN, SYDVKM. V lost 5 bases to trimming and J lost 5 bases; unmatched junction nucleotides: 10.

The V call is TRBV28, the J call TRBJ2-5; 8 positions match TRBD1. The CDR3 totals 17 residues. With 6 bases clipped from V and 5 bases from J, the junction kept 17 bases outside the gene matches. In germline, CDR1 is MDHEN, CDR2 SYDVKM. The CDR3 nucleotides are TGTGCCAGCAGCCAACCCTCCCACTCAGGGGGCCGGGAGACCCAGTACTTC. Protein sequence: CASSQPSHSGGRETQYF.

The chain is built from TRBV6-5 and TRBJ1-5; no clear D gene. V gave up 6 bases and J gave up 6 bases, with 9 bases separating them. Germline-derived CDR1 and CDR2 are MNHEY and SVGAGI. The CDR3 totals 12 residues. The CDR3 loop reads CASSTGAQPQHF. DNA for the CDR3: TGTGCCAGCAGCACCGGTGCTCAGCCCCAGCATTTT.

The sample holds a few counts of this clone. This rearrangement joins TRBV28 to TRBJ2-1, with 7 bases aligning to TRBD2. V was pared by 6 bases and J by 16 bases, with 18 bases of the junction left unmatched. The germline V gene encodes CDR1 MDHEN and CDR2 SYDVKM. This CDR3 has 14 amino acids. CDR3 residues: CASRGPALTSRPFF. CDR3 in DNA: TGTGCCAGCAGAGGTCCCGCGTTGACTAGCCGGCCATTCTTC.

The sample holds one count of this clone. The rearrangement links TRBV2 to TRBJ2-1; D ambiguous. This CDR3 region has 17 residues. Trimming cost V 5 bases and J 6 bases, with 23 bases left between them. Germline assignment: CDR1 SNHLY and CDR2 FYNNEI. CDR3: CASSPVLFLSGVNEQFF. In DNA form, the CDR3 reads TGTGCCAGCAGTCCAGTGCTGTTCCTCTCCGGAGTCAATGAGCAGTTCTTC.